This TCR beta chain derives from a study of shared clonotypes between healthy human individuals. Whole-study findings and limits: Naive subsets, compared against memory subsets, generally had larger estimated richness values. Sampling covered blood only; tissue repertoires likely differ.

Per germline, CDR1 MNHEY and CDR2 SMNVEV (reference sequence). Unmatched junction bases numbered 5, after V lost 4 bases and J lost 0 bases. The CDR3 runs to 15 residues. Sorted subsets were amplified in replicate PCRs using 200 to 250 ng DNA, 30,000 to 35,000 T cell genomes. Generated by immunoSEQ multiplex PCR, the TCRdb table keeps only in-frame clones and is missing some. The data show almost 750,000 clones, just under 75% seen once. This clone was counted between two and nine times. What it binds is not known. The chain joins TRBV27 to TRBJ1-1; 7 nucleotides agree with TRBD1. The sequenced material came from memory CD4+ T cells sorted from blood. Described subset: CD45RA-negative fraction. This TCR derives from a woman aged 30 to 39 in good health. For the CDR3, the DNA is TGTGCCAGCAGTTGGGGGACAGCGATGAACACTGAAGCTTTCTTT. As protein: CASSWGTAMNTEAFF.